This TCR beta chain is from a study of blood T cell repertoires in COVID-19. About the study: The United States, Italy and Spain provided the acute and convalescent COVID-19 samples. In each case, the material was cDNA or gDNA derived from T cells, B-cell-depleted T cells, or PBMCs.

Authors' processing steps: Reference gene primer amplification in the assay estimated nucleated cell counts. Method: immunoSEQ multiplex PCR; TCRdb's copy keeps in-frame clones and lacks some. The V and J calls and clone size come from that table; D and trimming were worked out from the DNA. The sample has about 54,000 clones; around four fifths are singletons. The ends were cut back, 5 bases at V and 8 bases at J, with 16 bases in the middle. The CDR3 extends over 14 amino acids. The germline gives CDR1 SQVTM, CDR2 ANQGSEA. The sequencing sample was made of peripheral blood. This rearrangement joins TRBV29-1 to TRBJ1-6; the D gene is possibly TRBD1 (5 bases). This TCR was sampled from a man aged 50 to 59 with acute or convalescent COVID-19. The CDR3: CSVRDGRLDSPLHF. The CDR3 region has the DNA TGCAGCGTTAGGGACGGGAGGCTGGATTCACCCCTCCACTTT.